These 11 T cell receptor beta chains were all obtained from the same sample, sequenced in a study of T cell repertoires in ileal Crohn's disease (dated by TCRdb to the late 2010s). The method was the immunoSEQ multiplex PCR assay. TCRdb re-hosts the immuneACCESS table, in-frame sequences only. Its copies lack some clones; in the studies checked, an unresolved V gene accounts for under half of them, and the cause for the rest is not known. The sample table contains under 7,500 clones; only one count was recorded for 95% of them. Jointly, the top ten make up 0.31% of the sample. The source material was ileal tissue. The origin of the receptors is an adult with Crohn's disease.

In its sample, this clone was seen once. This chain connects TRBV5-4 to TRBJ2-7; 8 bases fit TRBD1. The germline gives CDR1 SGHNT, CDR2 YYREEE (reference sequence). With 6 bases clipped from V and 5 bases from J, the junction kept 7 bases outside the gene matches. CDR3 length: 13 residues. As DNA, the CDR3 is TGTGCCAGCACCCGACAGGGGCCCGACGAGCAGTACTTC. Its translation is CASTRQGPDEQYF.

The chain is built from TRBV10-1 and TRBJ2-7, with a possible D match to TRBD2 (6 bases). Trimming removed 5 bases from V and 5 bases from J, with 16 bases in between. The CDR3 sequence is 14 residues long. Germline V gene sequence: CDR1 WNHNN, CDR2 SYGVQD (reference sequence). The DNA for the CDR3 is TGCGCCAGCAGTCTACCCTCCCCGGGGGACGAGCAGTACGTC. Amino acid sequence: CASSLPSPGDEQYV.

The gene calls are TRBV21-1 and TRBJ2-7; the D segment call TRBD1 is taken from the table without a DNA check. TRBV21-1 is a known pseudogene. This CDR3 has 13 amino acids. The CDR3 region is CASSGTGIHEQYF. The CDR3 DNA follows: TGTGCCAGCAGCGGGACAGGGATCCACGAGCAGTACTTC.

This clone is a singleton in its sample. The rearrangement joins TRBV6-5 to TRBJ2-1; 9 bases line up with TRBD2. The CDR3 length is 13 residues. Germline V gives CDR1 MNHEY, CDR2 SVGAGI. V dropped 0 bases and J dropped 9; count of bases not matched to a gene: 0. The DNA of the CDR3 is TGTGCCAGCAGTTACTCGCGGGGGGGTGAGCAGTTCTTC. Protein sequence: CASSYSRGGEQFF.

The chain is built from TRBV18 and TRBJ2-1; TRBD1 matches at 8 bases. The CDR3 has 15 amino acids. Germline assignment: CDR1 KGHSH and CDR2 LQKENI. J gave up 6 bases and V 6 bases, and 10 bases lay outside the gene matches. CDR3 residues: CASSQDRVVGNEQFF. CDR3 coding DNA: TGTGCCAGCTCCCAGGACAGGGTTGTTGGCAATGAGCAGTTCTTC.

The chain uses TRBV6-5 and TRBJ1-2; 7 bases match TRBD1. Germline CDR1 MNHEY, CDR2 SVGAGI. The CDR3 extends over 13 amino acids. J was trimmed by 2 bases and V by 6 bases; bases with no gene match: 3. The CDR3 region has the DNA TGTGCCAGCAGCAAGGGACAGAACTATGGCTACACCTTC. Its protein is CASSKGQNYGYTF.

The V call is TRBV5-1, the J call TRBJ2-3; weak D call: TRBD1 (6 bases). Germline V gene data show CDR1 as SGHRS and CDR2 as YFSETQ. This CDR3 spans 14 amino acids. Trimming shortened V by 0 bases and J by 2 bases, and 7 bases separated the two germline ends. For the CDR3, the DNA is TGCGCCAGCAGCTTGGGGGACACCACAGATACGCAGTATTTT. Its protein is CASSLGDTTDTQYF. Filled out from reference TRBV5-1 and TRBJ2-3, the complete variable domain reads KAGVTQTPRYLIKTRGQQVTLSCSPISGHRSVSWYQQTPGQGLQFLFEYFSETQRNKGNFPGRFSGRQFSNSRSEMNVSTLELGDSALYLCASSLGDTTDTQYFGPGTRLTVL.

The chain combines TRBV30 with TRBJ2-2; 12 nucleotides line up with TRBD1. V was pared by 4 bases and J by 6 bases, with 6 bases of the junction left unmatched. This CDR3 spans 15 amino acids. Germline CDR1 GTSNPN, CDR2 SVGIG (reference sequence). CDR3 sequence: CAWTKGQGASGELFF. For the CDR3, the DNA is TGTGCCTGGACGAAGGGACAGGGGGCATCCGGGGAGCTGTTTTTT.

The chain recombines TRBV18 with TRBJ2-2; 11 bases align to TRBD2. From germline, CDR1 is KGHSH and CDR2 LQKENI. The CDR3 has 19 residues. Trimming cost V 3 bases and J 0 bases; bases outside gene matches: 9. The CDR3 spells CASSPYRLAGNANTGELFF. The CDR3 bases are TGTGCCAGCTCACCTTACAGACTAGCGGGAAACGCGAACACCGGGGAGCTGTTTTTT.

The chain joins TRBV6-5 to TRBJ1-5, with 11 bases lining up with TRBD1. Germline V gene sequence: CDR1 MNHEY, CDR2 SVGAGI. V shed 6 bases, J shed 6 bases, and the junction held 7 bases outside the gene matches. This CDR3 region has 15 residues. Here the CDR3 DNA reads TGTGCCAGCAGCCGGACAGGGGGCGGAGGTCAGCCCCAGCATTTT. Encoded protein: CASSRTGGGGQPQHF.

The chain recombines TRBV28 with TRBJ1-5; D is ambiguous. The V gene lost 8 bases and the J gene lost 6 bases, with 17 bases spanning the gap. The germline gives CDR1 MDHEN, CDR2 SYDVKM. The CDR3 covers 14 residues. The CDR3 DNA sequence: TGTGCCAGCGGTACCGGGGAAGGTGTTCAGCCCCAGCATTTT. Residues: CASGTGEGVQPQHF.